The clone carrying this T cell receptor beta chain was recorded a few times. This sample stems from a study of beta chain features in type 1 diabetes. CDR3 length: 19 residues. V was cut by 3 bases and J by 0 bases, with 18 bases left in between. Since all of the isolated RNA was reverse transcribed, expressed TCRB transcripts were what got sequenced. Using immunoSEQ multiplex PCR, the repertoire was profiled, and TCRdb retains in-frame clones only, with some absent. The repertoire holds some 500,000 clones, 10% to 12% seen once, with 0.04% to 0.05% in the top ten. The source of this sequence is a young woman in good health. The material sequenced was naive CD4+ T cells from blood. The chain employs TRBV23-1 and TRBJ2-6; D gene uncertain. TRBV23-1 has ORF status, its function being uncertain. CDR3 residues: CASSQPTWCCPSGANVLTF. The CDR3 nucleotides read TGCGCCAGCAGTCAGCCTACATGGTGTTGCCCCTCTGGGGCCAACGTCCTGACTTTC.